This T cell receptor beta chain was recorded in a study of T cell clonotyping in hematopoietic cell transplantation. Study in general: Pretransplant recipient samples were taken after cytoreduction. Study results and limitations: Recipient TCR diversity dropped after transplant; expanded clonotypes rose from day 30 to 180. Few recipient clonotypes overlapped donors; over 95% were de novo at given depth.

The length of the CDR3 is 11 residues. Trimming pared 3 bases from V and 3 bases from J, leaving 5 bases between. Germline values: CDR1 SQVTM, CDR2 ANQGSEA. Note on this clone: What it recognizes is unknown.

Produced via immunoSEQ multiplex PCR; TCRdb's table is partial and in-frame only. Of 35,000 to 45,000 clones listed, 95% are singletons. The time point is: recipient sample about 28 days before transplant, after cytoreduction. Blood collection times were about day -28 and days 30, 100, 180 posttransplant. The source is a man in his forties or fifties with chronic myeloid leukemia. Some clones in this sample may be carry-over from other donors' samples. The input for sequencing was peripheral blood mononuclear cells, taken before stem cell transplant. The chain has TRBV29-1 and TRBJ1-2; tentatively, D is TRBD1 (5 bases). The CDR3 reads CSVDRDYGYTF. Written as DNA, the CDR3 is TGCAGCGTTGACAGGGACTATGGCTACACCTTC.